Detailed here is one TCR beta chain. This entry belongs to a study of blood T cell repertoires in COVID-19. Study-wide background: The United States, Italy and Spain provided the acute and convalescent COVID-19 samples. PBMCs, B-cell-depleted T cells, or T cells provided the cDNA or gDNA that made up the material.

The method was immunoSEQ multiplex PCR; TCRdb's version includes in-frame clones alone and lacks a portion of them. The sample lists more than 100,000 clones, about 88% seen once, with 15% to 20% in the top ten. Trimming pared 2 bases from V and 3 bases from J, leaving 26 bases between. Germline lookup yields CDR1 MNHEY and CDR2 SMNVEV (reference sequence). There are 20 residues in the CDR3. The specimen sequenced was peripheral blood. This clonotype was obtained from a woman of 80 years or more with acute or convalescent COVID-19. The chain is built from TRBV27 and TRBJ1-3; D is possibly TRBD1 (6 bases). Here the CDR3 DNA reads TGTGCCAGCAGTTTACGCCCAATCCCAACAGGGAACGGGTTTGGAAACACCATATATTTT. Its protein product is CASSLRPIPTGNGFGNTIYF.